These T cell receptor beta chains were read from a single sample in a study of cytomegalovirus exposure and HLA in healthy donors. Assay: immunoSEQ multiplex PCR; the TCRdb copy retains only in-frame clones and omits some. The data hold 130,000 or so clones, with roughly nine tenths observed a single time. Sequencing was carried out using PBMCs. These receptors were collected from a man aged 30-40 years in good health and CMV-seronegative. The CDR3 runs from the conserved cysteine through the conserved F or W. A D gene is named only where the DNA matches it firmly. Some rows mark clone size as missing; the rest say once, few, many or name a class of expanded clone.

V: TRBV5-1
J: TRBJ1-2
size: NA
D: NA
CDR3: CASSLGPKDYGYTF
DNA: TGCGCCAGCAGCTTGGGGCCCAAAGACTATGGCTACACCTTC

V: TRBV28
J: TRBJ1-2
size: NA
D: NA
CDR3: CASSFYSVGYGYTF
DNA: TGTGCCAGCAGTTTTTACTCCGTCGGCTATGGCTACACCTTC

V: TRBV4-1
J: TRBJ1-1
size: NA
D: TRBD1
CDR3: CASSHPRRGPMNTEAFF
DNA: TGCGCCAGCAGCCACCCTCGGAGGGGGCCAATGAACACTGAAGCTTTCTTT

V: TRBV5-6
J: TRBJ2-1
size: NA
D: NA
CDR3: CASSAQQGWNEQFF
DNA: TGTGCCAGCAGCGCCCAACAGGGATGGAATGAGCAGTTCTTC

V: TRBV5-1
J: TRBJ2-3
size: NA
D: TRBD1
CDR3: CASSSDRGTVASTDTQYF
DNA: TGCGCCAGCAGCTCGGACAGGGGGACAGTTGCTAGCACAGATACGCAGTATTTT

V: TRBV10-2
J: TRBJ2-7
size: NA
D: TRBD1
CDR3: CASSAGRQGTSYEQYF
DNA: TGCGCCAGCAGTGCCGGAAGACAGGGGACCTCCTACGAGCAGTACTTC

V: TRBV7-6
J: TRBJ1-2
size: NA
D: NA
CDR3: CASSLAPGGANYGYTF
DNA: TGTGCCAGCAGCTTAGCCCCGGGGGGCGCGAACTATGGCTACACCTTC

V: TRBV5-1
J: TRBJ2-1
size: NA
D: NA
CDR3: CASSLGLRSYNEQFF
DNA: TGCGCCAGCAGCCTGGGACTGCGCTCCTACAATGAGCAGTTCTTC

V: TRBV7-9
J: TRBJ2-7
size: NA
D: NA
CDR3: CASSLYIGRGSYEQYF
DNA: TGTGCCAGCAGCCTTTATATAGGACGCGGGTCCTACGAGCAGTACTTC

V: TRBV9
J: TRBJ1-4
size: NA
D: TRBD1
CDR3: CASSVGQGSSNEKLFF
DNA: TGTGCCAGCAGCGTCGGACAGGGGAGCTCTAATGAAAAACTGTTTTTT

V: TRBV7-2
J: TRBJ2-5
size: NA
D: NA
CDR3: CASSDRGRLSETQYF
DNA: TGTGCCAGCAGCGACCGGGGTAGACTTTCAGAGACCCAGTACTTC

V: TRBV11-2
J: TRBJ2-1
size: NA
D: NA
CDR3: CASSSLPGSSYNEQFF
DNA: TGTGCCAGCAGCTCCCTTCCGGGGAGCAGCTACAATGAGCAGTTCTTC

V: TRBV25-1
J: TRBJ2-3
size: NA
D: TRBD1
CDR3: CASSGGTGSNTDTQYF
DNA: TGTGCCAGCAGTGGAGGGACAGGCTCCAACACAGATACGCAGTATTTT

V: TRBV5-1
J: TRBJ1-1
size: NA
D: NA
CDR3: CASSFAQGGTEAFF
DNA: TGCGCCAGCAGCTTCGCCCAGGGCGGCACTGAAGCTTTCTTT

V: TRBV28
J: TRBJ1-6
size: NA
D: NA
CDR3: CASTKMAGELNSPLHF
DNA: TGTGCCAGCACTAAAATGGCGGGGGAGCTTAATTCACCCCTCCACTTT

V: TRBV27
J: TRBJ2-7
size: NA
D: NA
CDR3: CASSFTGNHEQYF
DNA: TGTGCCAGCAGTTTCACAGGGAACCACGAGCAGTACTTC

V: TRBV4-2
J: TRBJ2-2
size: NA
D: TRBD1
CDR3: CASSGGGTGSNGELFF
DNA: TGTGCCAGTTCAGGGGGGGGGACAGGGTCGAACGGGGAGCTGTTTTTT

V: TRBV10-2
J: TRBJ2-7
size: NA
D: NA
CDR3: CASSEVQTGKYEQYF
DNA: TGCGCCAGCAGTGAGGTTCAAACAGGAAAGTACGAGCAGTACTTC

V: TRBV18
J: TRBJ1-5
size: NA
D: NA
CDR3: CASSPGADPYSNQPQHF
DNA: TGTGCCAGCTCACCAGGGGCTGACCCCTATAGCAATCAGCCCCAGCATTTT

V: TRBV7-9
J: TRBJ1-1
size: NA
D: NA
CDR3: CASSLPPGRGNTEAFF
DNA: TGTGCCAGCAGCTTACCTCCGGGCAGGGGGAACACTGAAGCTTTCTTT

V: TRBV7-8
J: TRBJ1-1
size: NA
D: NA
CDR3: CASSLAGGRSAEAFF
DNA: TGTGCCAGCAGCTTAGCTGGTGGCCGATCCGCTGAAGCTTTCTTT

V: TRBV10-3
J: TRBJ1-1
size: NA
D: TRBD1
CDR3: CAISQVDRGRTEAFF
DNA: TGTGCCATCAGCCAGGTGGACAGGGGGCGAACTGAAGCTTTCTTT

V: TRBV27
J: TRBJ1-1
size: NA
D: NA
CDR3: CASNSGMGTEAFF
DNA: TGTGCCAGCAACTCCGGGATGGGCACTGAAGCTTTCTTT

V: TRBV28
J: TRBJ2-7
size: NA
D: NA
CDR3: CASSFQGGGHPYEQYF
DNA: TGTGCCAGCAGTTTCCAGGGCGGGGGCCACCCCTACGAGCAGTACTTC

V: TRBV5-4
J: TRBJ2-2
size: NA
D: NA
CDR3: CASTDQAGNTGELFF
DNA: TGTGCCAGCACGGACCAGGCGGGGAACACCGGGGAGCTGTTTTTT

V: TRBV6-4
J: TRBJ1-5
size: once
D: NA
CDR3: CASSDQYGQPQHF
DNA: TGTGCCAGCAGTGACCAGTACGGGCAGCCCCAGCATTTT